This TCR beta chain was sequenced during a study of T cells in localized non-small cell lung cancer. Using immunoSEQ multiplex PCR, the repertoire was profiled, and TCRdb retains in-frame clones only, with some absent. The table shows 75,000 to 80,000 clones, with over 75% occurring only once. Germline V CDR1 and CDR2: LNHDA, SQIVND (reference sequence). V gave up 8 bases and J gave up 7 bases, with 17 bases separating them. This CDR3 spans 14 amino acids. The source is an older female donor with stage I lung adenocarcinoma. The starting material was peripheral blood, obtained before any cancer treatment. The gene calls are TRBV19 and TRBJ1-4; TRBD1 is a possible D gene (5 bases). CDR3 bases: TGTGCCAGTGCGGAGGCAGGGCCGAGTGAAAAACTGTTTTTT. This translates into CASAEAGPSEKLFF.